This is a list of T cell receptor beta chains from one sample in a study of regulatory T cells in long-lasting Graves disease. TCRdb used MiXCR to reprocess the multiplex PCR reads, holding one entry per CDR3 protein. Seen here are roughly 380,000 distinct CDR3 sequences, 15% to 18% observed once, and the top ten hold 20% to 25%. The input for sequencing was peripheral blood mononuclear cells (PBMCs), taken at new diagnosis, from a patient treated with antithyroid drugs. The receptors derive from a female donor with Graves disease. CDR3s include the opening cysteine and the closing phenylalanine or tryptophan. The D gene is left open where the match is weak. Expanded clones are given a class, and other clones once, few, many or no size at all.

size	V	J	D	DNA	CDR3
many	TRBV5-1	TRBJ2-1	NA	TGCGCCAGCAGCCAAGAGGGGGGAACGAGGGGAGAGCAGTTCTTC	CASSQEGGTRGEQFF
many	TRBV7-2	TRBJ1-2	NA	TGTGCCAGCAGCTTAGGGTACCGGGATGGCTACACCTTC	CASSLGYRDGYTF
many	TRBV4-3	TRBJ2-7	NA	TGCGCCAGCAGCCAAGCCCAGGGCAGGTCCTACGAGCAGTACTTC	CASSQAQGRSYEQYF
many	TRBV5-5	TRBJ1-6	NA	TGTGCCAGCAGCTTGGATCACAGGGTTAATTCACCCCTCCACTTT	CASSLDHRVNSPLHF
NA	TRBV6-9	TRBJ2-5	NA	TGTGCCAGCAGTTACTACCGACAGGGAGGGAGAGAGACCCAGTACTTC	CASSYYRQGGRETQYF
few	TRBV10-3	TRBJ2-3	TRBD2	TGTGCCATCAGTCCTGGAGCGGGAGGCAGAGATACGCAGTATTTT	CAISPGAGGRDTQYF
many	TRBV28	TRBJ2-4	TRBD2	TGTGCCAGCAGTGCCCCCGGGGAGGGCCAAAACATTCAGTACTTC	CASSAPGEGQNIQYF
many	TRBV2	TRBJ2-3	NA	TGTGCCAGCCTAAATCCGGGACCGACAGATACGCAGTATTTT	CASLNPGPTDTQYF
many	TRBV3-1	TRBJ2-3	NA	TGTGCCAGCAGCCAAGACTTCAGAGATACGCAGTATTTT	CASSQDFRDTQYF
many	TRBV3-1	TRBJ1-2	NA	TGTGCCAGCAGCCGTCCATCCTCTAACTATGGCTACACCTTC	CASSRPSSNYGYTF
NA	TRBV19	TRBJ1-5	NA	TGTGCCAGTAGTCCTCGGGGACGGTACAATCAGCCCCAGCATTTT	CASSPRGRYNQPQHF
many	TRBV12-3/TRBV12-4	TRBJ2-4	NA	TGTGCCAGCAGTTTAAGGGGAGTCAAAAACATTCAGTACTTC	CASSLRGVKNIQYF
many	TRBV7-9	TRBJ2-7	NA	TGTGCCAGCAGCTCCACGGGACACAAAGATGACGAGCAGTACTTC	CASSSTGHKDDEQYF
many	TRBV6-5	TRBJ1-5	NA	TGTGCCAGCAGTTACGAGATAGATCAGCCCCAGCATTTT	CASSYEIDQPQHF
many	TRBV20-1	TRBJ2-4	TRBD1	TGCAGTGCTAGCCGCATAACAGGGGTATTAAACATTCAGTACTTC	CSASRITGVLNIQYF
NA	TRBV7-2	TRBJ2-5	NA	TGTGCCAGCAGCTCAGCACGGACAGTGGTGGAGACCCAGTACTTC	CASSSARTVVETQYF
many	TRBV3-1	TRBJ2-5	TRBD1	TGTGCCAGCAGCCAAGTCGGGACAGGAACGGGGACCCAGTACTTC	CASSQVGTGTGTQYF
many	TRBV10-3	TRBJ2-2	NA	TGTGCCATCAGTGAGTCGAGGGCCCCCGGGGAGCTGTTTTTT	CAISESRAPGELFF
few	TRBV5-1	TRBJ2-1	TRBD1	TGCGCCAGCAGCTTGTACGGGACAGAATACAATGAGCAGTTCTTC	CASSLYGTEYNEQFF
many	TRBV11-2	TRBJ2-7	NA	TGTGCCAGCAGCTTTATATCAGGGAACTACGAGCAGTACTTC	CASSFISGNYEQYF
many	TRBV12-5	TRBJ1-1	NA	TGTGCTAGTGGTTTGGGGAACCGGGGGACTGAAGCTTTCTTT	CASGLGNRGTEAFF
few	TRBV4-2	TRBJ2-7	NA	TGTGCCAGCAGCCAAGAGGCGTCCTACGAGCAGTACTTC	CASSQEASYEQYF
many	TRBV12-3/TRBV12-4	TRBJ2-7	NA	TGTGCCAGCAGTCCCTACCGGGACGGATCCTACGAGCAGTACTTC	CASSPYRDGSYEQYF
medium-sized	TRBV20-1	TRBJ1-2	TRBD1	TGCAGTGCTAGGCGAAACAGGGGGGAGGACTATGGCTACACCTTC	CSARRNRGEDYGYTF
many	TRBV13	TRBJ2-3	TRBD2	TGTGCCAGCAGCGGACGGACTAGCGGGGGGGCAAGAGCTAGCACAGATACGCAGTATTTT	CASSGRTSGGARASTDTQYF
many	TRBV6-1	TRBJ1-1	NA	TGTGCCAGCAGTAACGGTGGATCGAACACTGAAGCTTTCTTT	CASSNGGSNTEAFF
NA	TRBV2	TRBJ1-5	TRBD1	TGTGCCAGCAGAGAACAGGGGACCAATCAGCCCCAGCATTTT	CASREQGTNQPQHF
NA	TRBV2	TRBJ1-2	TRBD1	TGTGCCAGCATTTTCTCCGGGACAGCCTCCTATGGCTACACCTTC	CASIFSGTASYGYTF
many	TRBV7-8	TRBJ2-7	TRBD2	TGTGCCAGCAGCTTCGTCGGGACTACCTCCTACGAGCAGTACTTC	CASSFVGTTSYEQYF
many	TRBV30	TRBJ1-5	NA	TGTGCCTGGGGTCAAAAACAGGGATGGGGTCAGCCCCAGCATTTT	CAWGQKQGWGQPQHF
many	TRBV20-1	TRBJ2-3	NA	TGCAGTGCTAGTCGGGAAGGCAGGGTCACAGATACGCAGTATTTT	CSASREGRVTDTQYF
NA	TRBV4-1	TRBJ2-7	TRBD2	TGCGCCAGCAGCCAAGAACTCGGGACTAGCGGGGTTGACTACGAGCAGTACTTC	CASSQELGTSGVDYEQYF
many	TRBV3-1	TRBJ1-2	NA	TGTGCCAGCAGCCGAAACAGGGCTGGTGGCTACACCTTC	CASSRNRAGGYTF
few	TRBV28	TRBJ2-2	NA	TGTGCCAGCCACCCGACGACAGCTTTTAACACCGGGGAGCTGTTTTTT	CASHPTTAFNTGELFF
many	TRBV7-9	TRBJ1-1	NA	TGTGCCAGCAGCCCGGGGGGACTTTCGAACACTGAAGCTTTCTTT	CASSPGGLSNTEAFF
NA	TRBV3-1	TRBJ2-7	NA	TGTGCCAGCAGCCAAGATTGGGACTACGAGCAGTACTTC	CASSQDWDYEQYF
NA	TRBV7-9	TRBJ2-7	NA	TGTGCCAGCAGCTCTAACCCCAGGAACGAGCAGTACTTC	CASSSNPRNEQYF
many	TRBV5-1	TRBJ2-5	TRBD1	TGCGCCAGCAGCCTGGCGGGACAGGGGGGAATGGAGACCCAGTACTTC	CASSLAGQGGMETQYF
NA	TRBV29-1	TRBJ2-7	NA	TGCAGCGTTGAAGAGACAGAGAGAGACGAGCAGTACTTC	CSVEETERDEQYF
few	TRBV5-1	TRBJ1-1	TRBD1	TGCGCCAGCAGCACCGGACAGGGATTGAACACTGAAGCTTTCTTT	CASSTGQGLNTEAFF
many	TRBV12-3/TRBV12-4	TRBJ2-7	NA	TGTGCCAGCAGCCCTACTAGTTACGAGCAGTACTTC	CASSPTSYEQYF
few	TRBV7-9	TRBJ2-7	TRBD1	TGTGCCAGCAGCTCCACGACAGGGGAAAGCTCCTACGAGCAGTACTTC	CASSSTTGESSYEQYF
few	TRBV20-1	TRBJ2-2	TRBD2	TGCAGTGCTCCCGGGACTAGCGGGAGGTTCAACACCGGGGAGCTGTTTTTT	CSAPGTSGRFNTGELFF
NA	TRBV13	TRBJ1-2	NA	TGTGCCAGCAGCTTTTCTTACAGCGGCTATGGCTACACCTTC	CASSFSYSGYGYTF
few	TRBV9	TRBJ1-4	NA	TGTGCCAGCAGCGTAGAGGAGGGTTCGGGGGAAAAACTGTTTTTT	CASSVEEGSGEKLFF
few	TRBV9	TRBJ1-1	TRBD1	TGTGCCAGCAGCGTATCGGGACAGGGTGGTGCTTTCTTT	CASSVSGQGGAFF
many	TRBV7-9	TRBJ2-1	NA	TGTGCCAGCAGCTTAAGGGGGGCCCTGTATGAGCAGTTCTTC	CASSLRGALYEQFF
many	TRBV2	TRBJ1-4	NA	TGTGCCAGCAGAGGCGCCACCCTGGGAGAAAAACTGTTTTTT	CASRGATLGEKLFF
many	TRBV5-5	TRBJ2-2	TRBD1	TGTGCCAGCAGCATCCGGGACAGGGGGCGCGGTCGGGAGCTGTTTTTT	CASSIRDRGRGRELFF
NA	TRBV6-2/TRBV6-3	TRBJ2-5	TRBD2	TGTGCCAGCAGTTCTAATGGACTAGCGGGGGGGGAGACCCAGTACTTC	CASSSNGLAGGETQYF
many	TRBV2	TRBJ2-5	NA	TGTGCCAGCAGGGGGGAGGAGACCCAGTACTTC	CASRGEETQYF
many	TRBV7-8	TRBJ2-7	TRBD1	TGTGCCAGCAGCTTAGCGGGACAGTCCTACGAGCAGTACTTC	CASSLAGQSYEQYF
few	TRBV4-1	TRBJ1-4	TRBD1	TGCGCCAGCAGCCAAGGGGACAGGCGGGGTGAAAAACTGTTTTTT	CASSQGDRRGEKLFF
NA	TRBV18	TRBJ1-4	TRBD1	TGTGCCAGCTCACGCGACAGGGTCGGCGAAAAACTGTTTTTT	CASSRDRVGEKLFF
NA	TRBV12-3/TRBV12-4	TRBJ2-1	NA	TGTGCCAGCACCCGGCGGCTACCGAATGAGCAGTTCTTC	CASTRRLPNEQFF
many	TRBV5-5	TRBJ1-2	NA	TGTGCCAGCAGCCCCGCGTGGGTAGTTGGCTACACCTTC	CASSPAWVVGYTF
many	TRBV5-1	TRBJ2-1	NA	TGCGCCAGCCAGTTTGGGGGGCTCTCCTACAATGAGCAGTTCTTC	CASQFGGLSYNEQFF
many	TRBV5-1	TRBJ2-2	TRBD2	TGCGCCAGCAGCCTCTGGACTAGCGGGAGGGCCGCGGTCACCGGGGAGCTGTTTTTT	CASSLWTSGRAAVTGELFF
many	TRBV7-9	TRBJ2-4	NA	TGTGCCAGCAGCTTAGTAGTGGGGGCAGCCAAAAACATTCAGTACTTC	CASSLVVGAAKNIQYF